Shown below are 4 T cell receptor beta chains from a single sample sequenced in a study of CD8 T cells in Susac syndrome. Reverse transcription of about 0.45 to 1 ug RNA was carried out with random hexamers. TCRdb reprocessed the immunoSEQ multiplex PCR reads with MiXCR, giving one entry per CDR3 protein. Of about 140,000 distinct CDR3 sequences detected, 90% to 96% appear once; the ten largest clones hold 0.065% to 0.095%. Sequencing was done on a sample of CD4+ T cells from PBMCs. The receptors were sampled from a human donor with Susac syndrome.

This chain links TRBV18 with TRBJ2-3; 9 nucleotides agree with TRBD2. Germline CDR1 KGHSH, CDR2 LQKENI. J gave up 2 bases and V 4 bases, and 4 bases lay outside the gene matches. This CDR3 region has 15 residues. The CDR3 DNA sequence: TGTGCCAGCTCACAGAGACTAGCGGACACAGATACGCAGTATTTT. As protein: CASSQRLADTDTQYF.

This clonotype was detected only a few times. The J gene is TRBJ2-3, the V gene TRBV20-1; the D is unclear. The germline V and J ends were trimmed by 1 base and 5 bases, with 4 bases remaining between them. In germline, CDR1 is DFQATT, CDR2 SNEGSKA (reference sequence). This CDR3 contains 11 residues. The CDR3 sequence is CSARVGDTQYF. The CDR3 region has the DNA TGCAGTGCTAGAGTCGGAGATACGCAGTATTTT.

The V and J genes are TRBV14 and TRBJ2-5; unclear D gene. The V end lost 1 base, the J end lost 5 bases, and 5 bases lay between the germline ends. This CDR3 is built from 12 residues. Looked up from germline, CDR1 is SGHDN and CDR2 is FVKESK. CDR3 sequence: CASSQVAETQYF. The CDR3 DNA follows: TGTGCCAGCAGCCAAGTGGCCGAGACCCAGTACTTC.

The V call is TRBV5-1, the J call TRBJ2-5, with no clear D. Trimming shortened V by 1 base and J by 7 bases, and 11 bases separated the two germline ends. This CDR3 region has 13 residues. Germline V gives CDR1 SGHRS, CDR2 YFSETQ. CDR3 loop: CASSLSQIGTQYF. CDR3 bases: TGCGCCAGCAGCTTGTCCCAAATTGGGACCCAGTACTTC.